The present TCR beta chain was sequenced within a study of tumor-infiltrating lymphocytes in primary liver carcinoma. RNA and DNA were co-extracted from around 20-30 mg of unsorted bulk tissue. General study results and limits: A significantly higher top-250-clone fraction was found in tumors than in blood (p = 0.039). A small share of top clones, only about 7-25%, was found in all five tumor regions.

This CDR3 spans 13 amino acids. Germline CDR1 is LNHDA and CDR2 is SQIVND (reference sequence). In the case of this clonotype: Its antigen is not known. In this CDR3 the conserved last residue, phenylalanine or tryptophan, is missing, so a read error is likely.

From around 500 ng total RNA, TCR beta cDNA was generated with a primer in the constant region. Library construction for TCR beta comprised three nested multiplex PCR rounds performed with slightly modified ARM-PCR. Investigators reported that the first two PCR rounds, at 10 cycles each, used TRBV1-TRBV30 forward primers with a C-beta reverse primer. TCRdb reprocessed the multiplex PCR reads via MiXCR and lists one record per CDR3 protein. The sample carries roughly 100,000 distinct CDR3 sequences, roughly 80% recorded once. Sequenced sample: liver tumor tissue from sampling region 3. Subset given: tumor region T3, left-lateral pole. The genes are TRBV19 and TRBJ1-5, with a weak D call TRBD1 (5 bases). The TCR originated in a man aged 40-49 years with primary liver carcinoma and hepatitis B virus infection. The CDR3 is CASSRDRNQPQHL. The CDR3 DNA reads TGTGCGAGTAGCCGGGACCGCAATCAGCCCCAGCATTTA.